A selection of T cell receptor beta chains follows, all from one sample in a study of shared clonotypes between healthy human individuals. Profiling relied on immunoSEQ multiplex PCR, and the TCRdb table lists in-frame clones only, not all of them. The top ten clones hold less than 0.13% of a sample with approximately 650,000 clones, 95% to 96% of them seen once. The specimen sequenced was naive CD8+ T cells sorted from blood. These receptor sequences come from a woman aged 25 to 39 in good health. The CDR3 runs from the conserved cysteine through the conserved F or W. The order of the fields is J gene, clone size, D gene, V gene, CDR3 protein, CDR3 DNA. A D gene is named only where the DNA matches it firmly. Only some rows state a clone size, as once, few, many or a class for expanded clones.

J gene: TRBJ2-7; clone size: .; D gene: .; V gene: TRBV6-5; CDR3 protein: CASSPSASGAYEQYF; CDR3 DNA: TGTGCCAGCAGTCCCTCGGCCTCAGGAGCCTACGAGCAGTACTTC
J gene: TRBJ1-5; clone size: .; D gene: .; V gene: TRBV27; CDR3 protein: CASSLFSGYSNQPQHF; CDR3 DNA: TGTGCCAGCAGTTTATTTTCAGGGTATAGCAATCAGCCCCAGCATTTT
J gene: TRBJ2-7; clone size: .; D gene: .; V gene: TRBV28; CDR3 protein: CASSFRLGETYEQYF; CDR3 DNA: TGTGCCAGCAGTTTCCGACTAGGGGAAACCTACGAGCAGTACTTC
J gene: TRBJ2-7; clone size: .; D gene: TRBD2; V gene: TRBV5-4; CDR3 protein: CASSLVSGGVSEQYF; CDR3 DNA: TGTGCCAGCAGCTTGGTTAGCGGGGGAGTTTCCGAGCAGTACTTC
J gene: TRBJ2-1; clone size: .; D gene: TRBD1; V gene: TRBV19; CDR3 protein: CASSGDLIGTGHYNEQFF; CDR3 DNA: TGTGCCAGTAGTGGGGATTTAATCGGGACAGGGCATTACAATGAGCAGTTCTTC
J gene: TRBJ2-3; clone size: .; D gene: TRBD2; V gene: TRBV5-1; CDR3 protein: CASSLGLAALTDTQYF; CDR3 DNA: TGCGCCAGCAGCTTGGGACTAGCAGCCCTCACAGATACGCAGTATTTT
J gene: TRBJ2-5; clone size: .; D gene: .; V gene: TRBV4-1; CDR3 protein: CASSQVGRAQETQYF; CDR3 DNA: TGCGCCAGCAGCCAAGTGGGGCGGGCTCAAGAGACCCAGTACTTC
J gene: TRBJ2-7; clone size: .; D gene: .; V gene: TRBV29-1; CDR3 protein: CSVVLEVDEQYF; CDR3 DNA: TGCAGCGTTGTATTGGAGGTTGACGAGCAGTACTTC
J gene: TRBJ2-7; clone size: .; D gene: TRBD2; V gene: TRBV28; CDR3 protein: CASRKLAGGYYEQYF; CDR3 DNA: TGTGCCAGCAGAAAACTAGCGGGAGGGTACTACGAGCAGTACTTC
J gene: TRBJ1-2; clone size: .; D gene: .; V gene: TRBV29-1; CDR3 protein: CSGQESDGYTF; CDR3 DNA: TGCAGCGGCCAGGAATCGGATGGCTACACCTTC
J gene: TRBJ2-3; clone size: once; D gene: .; V gene: TRBV28; CDR3 protein: CASSTTTLDSLPTDTQYF; CDR3 DNA: TGTGCCAGCAGTACGACAACCCTAGACAGTCTACCCACAGATACGCAGTATTTT
J gene: TRBJ2-1; clone size: .; D gene: TRBD2; V gene: TRBV2; CDR3 protein: CASSPSGITNNEQFF; CDR3 DNA: TGTGCCAGCAGTCCTAGCGGGATTACCAACAATGAGCAGTTCTTC
J gene: TRBJ2-7; clone size: once; D gene: TRBD1; V gene: TRBV7-9; CDR3 protein: CASSLTGHEQYF; CDR3 DNA: TGTGCCAGCAGCTTGACAGGGCACGAGCAGTACTTC